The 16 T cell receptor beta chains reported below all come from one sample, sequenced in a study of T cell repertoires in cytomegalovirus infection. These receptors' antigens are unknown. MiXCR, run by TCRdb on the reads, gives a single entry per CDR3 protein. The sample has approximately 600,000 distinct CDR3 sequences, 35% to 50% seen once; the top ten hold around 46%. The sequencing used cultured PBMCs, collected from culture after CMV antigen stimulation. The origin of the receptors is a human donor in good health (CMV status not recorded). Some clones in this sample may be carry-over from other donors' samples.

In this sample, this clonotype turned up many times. CDR3 region: CASSPGTSGTYEQYF. The CDR3 coding sequence is TGTGCCAGCAGCCCTGGGACTAGCGGGACCTACGAGCAGTACTTC. V is TRBV7-6 and J is TRBJ2-7, with 13 bases that match TRBD2. With V trimmed by 5 bases and J by 2 bases, 3 bases remained unmatched. The germline gives CDR1 SGHVS, CDR2 FNYEAQ. There are 15 residues in the CDR3.

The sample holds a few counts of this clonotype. The CDR3 protein is CASSLALGLAGSEQFF. For the CDR3, the DNA is TGTGCCAGCAGCTTAGCCCTGGGACTAGCGGGGAGTGAGCAGTTCTTC. This chain uses TRBV11-2 with TRBJ2-1; 13 positions match TRBD2. The trim removed 1 base at V and 9 bases at J, leaving 6 bases unmatched. Per the germline V gene, CDR1 is SGHAT and CDR2 is FQNNGV. This CDR3 region has 16 residues.

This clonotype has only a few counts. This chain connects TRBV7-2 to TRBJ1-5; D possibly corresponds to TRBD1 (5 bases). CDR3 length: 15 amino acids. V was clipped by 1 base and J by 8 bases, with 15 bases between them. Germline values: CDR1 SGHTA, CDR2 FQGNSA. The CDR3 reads CASSLGQGNKEPQHF. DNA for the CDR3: TGTGCCAGCAGCTTAGGCCAGGGAAATAAGGAGCCCCAGCATTTT.

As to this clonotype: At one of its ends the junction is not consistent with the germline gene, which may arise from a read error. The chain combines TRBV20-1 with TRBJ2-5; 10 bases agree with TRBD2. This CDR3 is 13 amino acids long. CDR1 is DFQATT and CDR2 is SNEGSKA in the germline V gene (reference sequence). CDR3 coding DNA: TGCAGTGCTAGTGGGCTAGCGGGGGCCTCTGGAAACTTC. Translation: CSASGLAGASGNF.

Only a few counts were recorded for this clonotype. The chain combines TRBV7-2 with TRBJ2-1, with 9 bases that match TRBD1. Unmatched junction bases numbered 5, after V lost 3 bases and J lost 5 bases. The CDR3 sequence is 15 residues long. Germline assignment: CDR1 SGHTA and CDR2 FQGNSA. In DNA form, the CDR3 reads TGTGCCAGCAGCTTGAACAGGGGGCTTGACAATGAGCAGTTCTTC. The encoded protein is CASSLNRGLDNEQFF.

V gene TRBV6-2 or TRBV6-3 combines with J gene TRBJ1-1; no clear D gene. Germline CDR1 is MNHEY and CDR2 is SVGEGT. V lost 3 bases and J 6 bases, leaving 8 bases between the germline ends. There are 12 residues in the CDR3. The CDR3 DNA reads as TGTGCCAGCAGTTATGGTTACGCTGAAGCTTTCTTT. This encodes CASSYGYAEAFF.

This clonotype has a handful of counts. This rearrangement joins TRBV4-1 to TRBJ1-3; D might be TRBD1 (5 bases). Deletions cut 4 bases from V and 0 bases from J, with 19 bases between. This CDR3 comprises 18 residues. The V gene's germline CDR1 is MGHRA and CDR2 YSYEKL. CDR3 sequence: CASSPGWGGADSGNTIYF. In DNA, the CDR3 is TGCGCCAGCAGCCCGGGCTGGGGCGGCGCAGACTCTGGAAACACCATATATTTT.

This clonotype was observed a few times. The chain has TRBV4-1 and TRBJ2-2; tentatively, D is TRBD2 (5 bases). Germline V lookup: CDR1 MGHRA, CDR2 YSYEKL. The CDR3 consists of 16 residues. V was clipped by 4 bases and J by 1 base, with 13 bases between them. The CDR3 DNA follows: TGCGCCAGCAGCCCCGAGTATCGGGGGAACACCGGGGAGCTGTTTTTT. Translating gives CASSPEYRGNTGELFF.

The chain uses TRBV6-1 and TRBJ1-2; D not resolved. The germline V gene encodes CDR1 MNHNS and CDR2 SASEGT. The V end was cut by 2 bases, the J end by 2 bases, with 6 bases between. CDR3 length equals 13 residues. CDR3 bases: TGTGCCAGCAGTGAATTGGGAAACTATGGCTACACCTTC. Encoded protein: CASSELGNYGYTF.

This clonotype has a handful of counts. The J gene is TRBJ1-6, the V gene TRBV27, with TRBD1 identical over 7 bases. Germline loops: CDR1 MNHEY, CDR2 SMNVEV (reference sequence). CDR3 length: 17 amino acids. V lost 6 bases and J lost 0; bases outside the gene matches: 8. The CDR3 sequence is CASSPGQESSYNSPLHF. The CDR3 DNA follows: TGTGCCAGCAGCCCTGGACAGGAGAGCTCCTATAATTCACCCCTCCACTTT.

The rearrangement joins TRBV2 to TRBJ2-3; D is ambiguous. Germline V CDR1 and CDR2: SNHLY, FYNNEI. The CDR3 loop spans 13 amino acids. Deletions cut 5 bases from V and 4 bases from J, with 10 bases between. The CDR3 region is CASSPFLADTQYF. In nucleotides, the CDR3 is TGTGCCAGCAGTCCTTTCCTTGCAGATACGCAGTATTTT.

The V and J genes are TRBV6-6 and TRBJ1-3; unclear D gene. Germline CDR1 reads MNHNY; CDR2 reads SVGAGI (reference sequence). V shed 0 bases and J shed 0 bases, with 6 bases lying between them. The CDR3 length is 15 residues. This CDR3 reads CASSYSTLSGNTIYF. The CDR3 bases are TGTGCCAGCAGTTACTCGACCCTCTCTGGAAACACCATATATTTT.

Written as DNA, the CDR3 is TGTGCCAGCAGCCAAGGGGTCGGGGGCTACACCTTC. This gives the protein CASSQGVGGYTF. The rearrangement uses TRBV3-1 and TRBJ1-2, with no clear D. This CDR3 comprises 12 residues. With 1 base removed from V and 8 bases from J, the gap between germline ends came to 8 bases. Germline assignment: CDR1 LGHDT and CDR2 YNNKEL (reference sequence). Combining the CDR3 with reference TRBV3-1 and TRBJ1-2 gives the whole variable domain DTAVSQTPKYLVTQMGNDKSIKCEQNLGHDTMYWYKQDSKKFLKIMFSYNNKELIINETVPNRFSPKSPDKAHLNLHINSLELGDSAVYFCASSQGVGGYTFGSGTRLTVV.

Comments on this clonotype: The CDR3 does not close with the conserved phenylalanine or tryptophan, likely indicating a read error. CDR3 loop: CASSLFIRERGTEAFL. For the CDR3, the DNA is TGTGCCAGCAGCTTATTTATACGAGAAAGGGGCACTGAAGCTTTCCTT. The rearrangement joins TRBV7-6 to TRBJ1-1; D is possibly TRBD1 (5 bases). Per germline, CDR1 SGHVS and CDR2 FNYEAQ. This CDR3 is built from 16 residues. V lost 2 bases to trimming and J lost 4 bases, with 17 bases between them.

The CDR3 sequence: CASTRTGAHGETQYF. CDR3 DNA: TGTGCCAGCACTAGGACAGGGGCCCATGGAGAGACCCAGTACTTC. The chain employs TRBV12-3 or TRBV12-4 and TRBJ2-5; TRBD1 agrees at 9 bases. This CDR3 has 15 residues. Trimming took 7 bases from V and 4 from J; bases not matched to a gene: 10.

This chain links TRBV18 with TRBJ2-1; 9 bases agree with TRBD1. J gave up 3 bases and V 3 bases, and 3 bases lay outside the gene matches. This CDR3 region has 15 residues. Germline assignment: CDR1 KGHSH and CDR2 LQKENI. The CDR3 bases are TGTGCCAGCTCACCGCGGACAGGGGTCTACAATGAGCAGTTCTTC. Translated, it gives CASSPRTGVYNEQFF.